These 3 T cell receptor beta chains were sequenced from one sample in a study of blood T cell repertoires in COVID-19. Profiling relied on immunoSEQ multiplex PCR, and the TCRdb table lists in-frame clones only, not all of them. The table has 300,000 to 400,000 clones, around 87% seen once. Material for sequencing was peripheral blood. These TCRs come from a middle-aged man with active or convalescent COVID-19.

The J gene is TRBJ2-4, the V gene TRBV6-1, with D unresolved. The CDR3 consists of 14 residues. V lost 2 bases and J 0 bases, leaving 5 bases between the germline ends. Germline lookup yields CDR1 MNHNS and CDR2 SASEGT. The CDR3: CASSEILAKNIQYF. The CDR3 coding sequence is TGTGCCAGCAGTGAAATACTAGCCAAAAACATTCAGTACTTC.

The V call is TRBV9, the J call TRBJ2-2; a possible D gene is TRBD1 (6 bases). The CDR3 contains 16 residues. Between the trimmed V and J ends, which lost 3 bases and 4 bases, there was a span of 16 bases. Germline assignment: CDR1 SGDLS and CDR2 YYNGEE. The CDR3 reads CASSASPGTPTGELFF. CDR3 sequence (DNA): TGTGCCAGCAGCGCCTCCCCCGGGACACCCACCGGGGAGCTGTTTTTT.

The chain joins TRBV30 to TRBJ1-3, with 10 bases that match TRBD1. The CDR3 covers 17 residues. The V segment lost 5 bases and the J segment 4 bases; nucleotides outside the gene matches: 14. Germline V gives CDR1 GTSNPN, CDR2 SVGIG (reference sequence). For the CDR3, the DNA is TGTGCCTGGGCAACCGGGACAGGGGTAAGAACGGGAAACACCATATATTTT. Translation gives CAWATGTGVRTGNTIYF.